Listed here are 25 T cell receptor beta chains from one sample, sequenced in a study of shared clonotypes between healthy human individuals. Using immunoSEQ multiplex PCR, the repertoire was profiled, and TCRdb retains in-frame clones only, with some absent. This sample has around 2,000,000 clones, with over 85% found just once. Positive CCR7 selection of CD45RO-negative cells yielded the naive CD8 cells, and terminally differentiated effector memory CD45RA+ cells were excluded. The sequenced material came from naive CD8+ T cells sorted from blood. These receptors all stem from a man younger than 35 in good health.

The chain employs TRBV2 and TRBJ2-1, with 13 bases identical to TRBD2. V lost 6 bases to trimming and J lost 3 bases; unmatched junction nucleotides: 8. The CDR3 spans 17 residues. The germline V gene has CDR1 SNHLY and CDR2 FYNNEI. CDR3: CASSGPGTSGVYNEQFF. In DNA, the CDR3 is TGTGCCAGCAGCGGACCCGGGACTAGCGGGGTCTACAATGAGCAGTTCTTC.

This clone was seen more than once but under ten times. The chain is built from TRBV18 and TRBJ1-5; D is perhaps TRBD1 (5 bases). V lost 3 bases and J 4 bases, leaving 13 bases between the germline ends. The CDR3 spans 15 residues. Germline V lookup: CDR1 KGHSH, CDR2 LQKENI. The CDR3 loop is CASSPQEGINQPQHF. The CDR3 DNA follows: TGTGCCAGCTCACCTCAGGAGGGGATTAATCAGCCCCAGCATTTT.

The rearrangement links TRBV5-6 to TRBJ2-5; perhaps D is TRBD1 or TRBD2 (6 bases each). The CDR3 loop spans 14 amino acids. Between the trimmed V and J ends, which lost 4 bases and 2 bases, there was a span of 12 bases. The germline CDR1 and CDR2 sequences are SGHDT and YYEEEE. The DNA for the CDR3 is TGTGCCAGCAGCCAGGACAGCGGGCAAGAGACCCAGTACTTC. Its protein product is CASSQDSGQETQYF.

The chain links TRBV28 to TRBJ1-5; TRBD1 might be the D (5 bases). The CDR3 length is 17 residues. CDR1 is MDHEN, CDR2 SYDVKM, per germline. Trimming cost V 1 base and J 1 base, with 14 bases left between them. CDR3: CASSLLSGTSSNQPQHF. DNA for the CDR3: TGTGCCAGCAGTTTATTATCGGGGACTAGCAGCAATCAGCCCCAGCATTTT.

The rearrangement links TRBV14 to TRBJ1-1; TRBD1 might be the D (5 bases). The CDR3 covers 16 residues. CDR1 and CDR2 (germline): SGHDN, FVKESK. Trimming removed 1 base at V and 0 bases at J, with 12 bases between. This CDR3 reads CASSQGQGLMNTEAFF. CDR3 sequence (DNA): TGTGCCAGCAGCCAAGGTCAGGGTCTAATGAACACTGAAGCTTTCTTT.

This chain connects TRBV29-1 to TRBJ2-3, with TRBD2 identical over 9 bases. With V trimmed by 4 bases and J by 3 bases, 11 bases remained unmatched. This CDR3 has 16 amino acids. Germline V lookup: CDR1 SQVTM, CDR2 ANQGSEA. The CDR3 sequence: CSVVGGRALGTDTQYF. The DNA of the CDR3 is TGCAGCGTTGTAGGCGGGAGGGCCCTCGGTACAGATACGCAGTATTTT.

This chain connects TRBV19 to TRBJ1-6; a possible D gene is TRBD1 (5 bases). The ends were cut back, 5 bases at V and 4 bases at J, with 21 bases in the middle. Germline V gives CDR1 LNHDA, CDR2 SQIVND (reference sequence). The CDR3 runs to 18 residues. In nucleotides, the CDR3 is TGTGCCAGTAGTCAAATTGGGACGGTTCCCTATTATAATTCACCCCTCCACTTT. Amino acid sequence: CASSQIGTVPYYNSPLHF.

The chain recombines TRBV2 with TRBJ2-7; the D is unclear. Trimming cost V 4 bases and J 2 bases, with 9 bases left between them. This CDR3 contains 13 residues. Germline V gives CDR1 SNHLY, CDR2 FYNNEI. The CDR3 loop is CASSGNPPYEQYF. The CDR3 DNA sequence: TGTGCCAGCAGTGGGAACCCCCCCTACGAGCAGTACTTC.

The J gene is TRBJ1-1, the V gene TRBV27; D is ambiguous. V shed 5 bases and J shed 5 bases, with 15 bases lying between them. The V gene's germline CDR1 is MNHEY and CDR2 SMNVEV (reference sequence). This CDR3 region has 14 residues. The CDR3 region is CASSLVDPGTEAFF. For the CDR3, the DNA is TGTGCCAGCAGTCTAGTCGACCCGGGAACTGAAGCTTTCTTT.

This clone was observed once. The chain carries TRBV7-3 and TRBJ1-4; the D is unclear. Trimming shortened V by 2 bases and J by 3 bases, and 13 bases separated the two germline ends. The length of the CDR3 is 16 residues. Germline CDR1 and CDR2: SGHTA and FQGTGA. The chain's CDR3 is CASSLWVPRANEKLFF. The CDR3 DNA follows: TGTGCCAGCAGCTTATGGGTCCCGCGGGCTAATGAAAAACTGTTTTTT. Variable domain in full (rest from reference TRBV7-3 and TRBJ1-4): GAGVSQTPSNKVTEKGKYVELRCDPISGHTALYWYRQSLGQGPEFLIYFQGTGAADDSGLPNDRFFAVRPEGSVSTLKIQRTERGDSAVYLCASSLWVPRANEKLFFGSGTQLSVL.

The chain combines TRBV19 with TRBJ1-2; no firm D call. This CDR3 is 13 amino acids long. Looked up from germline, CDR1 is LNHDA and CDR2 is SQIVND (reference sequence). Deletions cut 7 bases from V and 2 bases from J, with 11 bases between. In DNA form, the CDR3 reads TGTGCCAGTATGGGTCAGGAGAACTATGGCTACACCTTC. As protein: CASMGQENYGYTF.

CDR3 coding DNA: TGTGCCTGGAGTGTAGGGTTCGGGCAGATCTACGAGCAGTACTTC. It codes for CAWSVGFGQIYEQYF. The chain has TRBV30 and TRBJ2-7; D unresolved. Trimming stripped 0 bases from V and 3 bases from J, with 15 bases between. Germline V gives CDR1 GTSNPN, CDR2 SVGIG (reference sequence). The CDR3 runs 15 residues.

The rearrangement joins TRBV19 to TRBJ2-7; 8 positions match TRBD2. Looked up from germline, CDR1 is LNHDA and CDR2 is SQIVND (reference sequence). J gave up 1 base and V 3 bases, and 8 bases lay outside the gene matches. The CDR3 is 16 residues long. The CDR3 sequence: CASSISTSGFSYEQYF. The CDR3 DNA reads TGTGCCAGTAGTATCAGTACTAGCGGTTTTTCCTACGAGCAGTACTTC.

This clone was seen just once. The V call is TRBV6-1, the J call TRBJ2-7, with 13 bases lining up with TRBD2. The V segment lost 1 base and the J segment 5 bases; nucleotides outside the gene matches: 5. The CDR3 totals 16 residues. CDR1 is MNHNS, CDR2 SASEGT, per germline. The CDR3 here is CASSEGLAGGRNEQYF. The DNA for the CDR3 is TGTGCCAGCAGTGAAGGACTAGCGGGAGGTAGGAACGAGCAGTACTTC.

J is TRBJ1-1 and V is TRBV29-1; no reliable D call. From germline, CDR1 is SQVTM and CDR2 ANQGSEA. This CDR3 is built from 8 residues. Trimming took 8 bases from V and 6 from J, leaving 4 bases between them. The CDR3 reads CSTPEAFF. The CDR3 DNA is TGCAGCACCCCTGAAGCTTTCTTT.

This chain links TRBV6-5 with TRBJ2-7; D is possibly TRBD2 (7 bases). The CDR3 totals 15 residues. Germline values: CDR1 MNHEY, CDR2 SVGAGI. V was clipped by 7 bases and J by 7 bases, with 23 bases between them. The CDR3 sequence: CASNTLTRGADEQYF. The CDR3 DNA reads TGTGCCAGCAACACCCTGACCCGGGGGGCGGATGAGCAGTACTTC.

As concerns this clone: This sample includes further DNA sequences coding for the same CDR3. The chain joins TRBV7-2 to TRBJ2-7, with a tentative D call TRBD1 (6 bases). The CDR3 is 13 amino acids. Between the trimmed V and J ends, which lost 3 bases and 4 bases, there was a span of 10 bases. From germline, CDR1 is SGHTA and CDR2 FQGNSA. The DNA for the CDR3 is TGTGCCAGCAGCTTTAACAGGGCGTACGAGCAGTACTTC. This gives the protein CASSFNRAYEQYF.

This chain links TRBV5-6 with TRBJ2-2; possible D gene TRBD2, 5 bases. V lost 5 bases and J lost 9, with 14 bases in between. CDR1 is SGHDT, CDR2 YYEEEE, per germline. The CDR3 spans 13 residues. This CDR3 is CASSRTEERELFF. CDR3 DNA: TGTGCCAGCAGTCGGACGGAGGAGAGGGAGCTGTTTTTT.

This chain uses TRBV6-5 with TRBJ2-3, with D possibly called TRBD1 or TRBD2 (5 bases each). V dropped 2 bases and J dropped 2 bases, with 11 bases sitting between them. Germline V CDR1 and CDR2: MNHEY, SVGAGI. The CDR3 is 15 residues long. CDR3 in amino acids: CASSYTPGTTDTQYF. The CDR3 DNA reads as TGTGCCAGCAGTTACACTCCGGGGACCACAGATACGCAGTATTTT.

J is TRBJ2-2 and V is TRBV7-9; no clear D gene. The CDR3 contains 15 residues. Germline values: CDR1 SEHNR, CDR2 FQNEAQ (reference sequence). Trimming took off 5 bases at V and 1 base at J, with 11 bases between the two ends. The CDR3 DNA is TGTGCCAGCAGCATAGGCGTGGAGAACACCGGGGAGCTGTTTTTT. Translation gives CASSIGVENTGELFF.

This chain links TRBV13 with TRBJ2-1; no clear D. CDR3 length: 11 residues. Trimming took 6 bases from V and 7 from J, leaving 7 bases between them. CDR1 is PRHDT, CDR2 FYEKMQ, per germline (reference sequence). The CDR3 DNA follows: TGTGCCAGCAGGGTCGTTAATGAGCAGTTCTTC. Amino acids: CASRVVNEQFF.

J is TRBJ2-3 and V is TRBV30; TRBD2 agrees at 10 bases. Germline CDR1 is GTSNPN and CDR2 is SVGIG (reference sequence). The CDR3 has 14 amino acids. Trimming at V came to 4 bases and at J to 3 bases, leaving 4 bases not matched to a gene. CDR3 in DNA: TGTGCCTGGAAGGGACTAGCGTTTACAGATACGCAGTATTTT. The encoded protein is CAWKGLAFTDTQYF.

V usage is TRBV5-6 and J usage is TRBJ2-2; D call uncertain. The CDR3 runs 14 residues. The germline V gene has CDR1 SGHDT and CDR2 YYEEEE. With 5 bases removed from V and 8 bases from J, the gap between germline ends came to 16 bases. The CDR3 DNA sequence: TGTGCCAGCAGTCTGGCCCCTGCTCTTGGGGAGCTGTTTTTT. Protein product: CASSLAPALGELFF. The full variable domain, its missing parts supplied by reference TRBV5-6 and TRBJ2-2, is DAGVTQSPTHLIKTRGQQVTLRCSPKSGHDTVSWYQQALGQGPQFIFQYYEEEERQRGNFPDRFSGHQFPNYSSELNVNALLLGDSALYLCASSLAPALGELFFGEGSRLTVL.

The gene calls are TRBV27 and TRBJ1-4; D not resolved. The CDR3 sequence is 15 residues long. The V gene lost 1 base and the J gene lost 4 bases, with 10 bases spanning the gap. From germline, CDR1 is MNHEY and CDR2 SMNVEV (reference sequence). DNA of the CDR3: TGTGCCAGCAGTTTATATGACGGAAGTAATGAAAAACTGTTTTTT. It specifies CASSLYDGSNEKLFF.

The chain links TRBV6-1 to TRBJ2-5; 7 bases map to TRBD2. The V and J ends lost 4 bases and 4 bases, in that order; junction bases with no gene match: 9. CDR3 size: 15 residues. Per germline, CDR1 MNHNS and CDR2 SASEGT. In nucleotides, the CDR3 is TGTGCCAGCAGTGCGGCCGGGGGGTTAGGAGAGACCCAGTACTTC. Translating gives CASSAAGGLGETQYF.